These 27 T cell receptor beta chains share one sample of origin, sequenced in a study of CD8 T cells in ankylosing spondylitis. The study's findings and limits: One TCR beta motif, made up of seven to nine highly homologous variants, appeared characteristic of ankylosing spondylitis blood.

Antigens of these TCRs are unknown. TCRdb reprocessed the 5' RACE reads via MiXCR and lists one record per CDR3 protein. There are roughly 700,000 distinct CDR3 sequences in the sample; roughly 19% occur only once, and roughly a fifth lies in the top ten. Specimen: blood, either unsorted or a sorted T cell fraction (not recorded which). The receptors derive from a male donor with ankylosing spondylitis.

The chain has TRBV12-3 or TRBV12-4 and TRBJ2-1; D gene uncertain. The CDR3 covers 11 residues. V lost 10 bases to trimming and J lost 9 bases, with 13 bases between them. This chain's CDR3 is CANAAWGEQFF. CDR3 coding DNA: TGTGCCAACGCCGCGTGGGGTGAGCAGTTCTTC.

The V gene is TRBV18, the J gene TRBJ1-4; D gene uncertain. V lost 3 bases to trimming and J lost 5 bases, with 1 base between them. The CDR3 has 11 residues. Germline assignment: CDR1 KGHSH and CDR2 LQKENI. The DNA for the CDR3 is TGTGCCAGCTCACCCAATGAAAAACTGTTTTTT. This encodes CASSPNEKLFF.

In this sample, this clonotype turned up a few times. V is TRBV29-1 and J is TRBJ2-2, with 8 bases fitting TRBD1. Per germline, CDR1 SQVTM and CDR2 ANQGSEA. CDR3 length equals 14 residues. V lost 7 bases, J lost 9 bases, and 13 bases stayed unmatched. The CDR3 loop is CSAGDRKDLRELFF. CDR3 in DNA: TGCAGCGCGGGGGACAGGAAGGACCTCCGGGAGCTGTTTTTT.

This clonotype was seen ten or more times. The chain carries TRBV12-3 or TRBV12-4 and TRBJ2-5; no clear D. The CDR3 extends over 15 amino acids. Trimming cost V 1 base and J 2 bases, with 11 bases left between them. CDR3 region: CASSLGEHPQETQYF. The CDR3 DNA is TGTGCCAGCAGTTTAGGAGAGCACCCGCAAGAGACCCAGTACTTC.

This clonotype was observed a handful of times. The genes are TRBV10-3 and TRBJ1-1; D is perhaps TRBD1 (5 bases). V dropped 7 bases and J dropped 0 bases, with 9 bases sitting between them. The CDR3 covers 13 residues. Per germline, CDR1 ENHRY and CDR2 SYGVKD. CDR3: CAIKGPMNTEAFF. Written as DNA, the CDR3 is TGTGCCATCAAGGGACCGATGAACACTGAAGCTTTCTTT.

The chain couples TRBV9 to TRBJ2-1; D may be TRBD1 (6 bases). Per the germline V gene, CDR1 is SGDLS and CDR2 is YYNGEE. The CDR3 is 16 amino acids. V shed 0 bases and J shed 1 base, with 11 bases lying between them. The CDR3 loop reads CASSVVGASSYNEQFF. The CDR3 DNA reads as TGTGCCAGCAGCGTAGTGGGGGCGAGTTCCTACAATGAGCAGTTCTTC.

The V gene is TRBV20-1, the J gene TRBJ2-7; TRBD2 aligns across 10 bases. Unmatched junction bases numbered 8, after V lost 6 bases and J lost 3 bases. Germline CDR1 is DFQATT and CDR2 is SNEGSKA (reference sequence). This CDR3 comprises 14 residues. The CDR3, as DNA: TGCAGTGCAACTAGCGGGACCGACTACTACGAGCAGTACTTC. It yields the protein CSATSGTDYYEQYF.

This clonotype was seen repeatedly, ten times or more. The chain joins TRBV20-1 to TRBJ1-5; TRBD1 matches 9 bases. V was clipped by 6 bases and J by 2 bases; unmatched bases: 5. This CDR3 is built from 14 residues. The germline CDR1 and CDR2 sequences are DFQATT and SNEGSKA (reference sequence). The CDR3 sequence: CSAPDRGGNQPQHF. CDR3 coding DNA: TGCAGTGCGCCGGACAGGGGTGGCAATCAGCCCCAGCATTTT.

The chain links TRBV7-2 to TRBJ1-5; weak D call: TRBD1 (5 bases). V lost 4 bases, J lost 0 bases, and 10 bases lay in between. CDR1 and CDR2 from the germline V gene are SGHTA and FQGNSA. The CDR3 spans 15 residues. As DNA, the CDR3 is TGTGCCAGCAGCTCAGCAGGGCATAGCAATCAGCCCCAGCATTTT. It encodes CASSSAGHSNQPQHF. Supplemented by reference TRBV7-2 and TRBJ1-5, the full variable domain reads GAGVSQSPSNKVTEKGKDVELRCDPISGHTALYWYRQSLGQGLEFLIYFQGNSAPDKSGLPSDRFSAERTGGSVSTLTIQRTQQEDSAVYLCASSSAGHSNQPQHFGDGTRLSIL.

This clonotype was seen only a few times. The chain uses TRBV6-2 or TRBV6-3 and TRBJ2-7; 7 positions agree with TRBD2. The germline V gene has CDR1 MNHEY and CDR2 SVGEGT. The CDR3 contains 13 residues. Trimming at V came to 6 bases and at J to 3 bases, leaving 5 bases not matched to a gene. DNA for the CDR3: TGTGCCAGCAGGGGACTAAAACTCTACGAGCAGTACTTC. Translation: CASRGLKLYEQYF.

This clonotype was detected once. V usage is TRBV7-8 and J usage is TRBJ2-1; D is unresolved. Trimming left V 5 bases short and J 10 bases short, with 15 bases between. Per the germline V gene, CDR1 is SGHVS and CDR2 is FQNEAQ. The CDR3 is 13 amino acids. CDR3 sequence reads: CASSGDVIKEQFF. The CDR3, as DNA: TGTGCCAGCAGCGGCGACGTCATTAAGGAGCAGTTCTTC.

This rearrangement joins TRBV7-2 to TRBJ2-7; D remains ambiguous. The CDR3 loop spans 14 amino acids. Germline CDR1 reads SGHTA; CDR2 reads FQGNSA. Deletions cut 2 bases from V and 0 bases from J, with 8 bases between. The chain's CDR3 is CASSLKPGSYEQYF. The CDR3 nucleotides are TGTGCCAGCAGCTTAAAGCCAGGCTCCTACGAGCAGTACTTC.

This clonotype was found a few times. V gene TRBV28 combines with J gene TRBJ2-3, with 11 bases lining up with TRBD2. The CDR3 runs 17 residues. Germline V gene lookup returns CDR1 MDHEN and CDR2 SYDVKM. After removal of 5 bases from V and 6 bases from J, the junction contained 13 bases not matched to a gene. The CDR3 nucleotides are TGTGCCAGCAGTCCACCGGGACTAGCGGTACTCTCGGATACGCAGTATTTT. As protein: CASSPPGLAVLSDTQYF.

The rearrangement uses TRBV3-1 and TRBJ1-1; possibly TRBD1 for D (5 bases). From germline, CDR1 is LGHDT and CDR2 YNNKEL (reference sequence). Trimming pared 6 bases from V and 0 bases from J, leaving 14 bases between. The CDR3 runs to 15 residues. The DNA for the CDR3 is TGTGCCAGCAGTTATCCCGGGACGCTGAACACTGAAGCTTTCTTT. Encoded protein: CASSYPGTLNTEAFF. The full variable domain, its missing parts supplied by reference TRBV3-1 and TRBJ1-1, is DTAVSQTPKYLVTQMGNDKSIKCEQNLGHDTMYWYKQDSKKFLKIMFSYNNKELIINETVPNRFSPKSPDKAHLNLHINSLELGDSAVYFCASSYPGTLNTEAFFGQGTRLTVV.

This clonotype was counted between two and nine times. The CDR3 region is CSVAGGRDSSYNEQFF. DNA for the CDR3: TGCAGCGTTGCAGGGGGCCGGGACAGCTCCTACAATGAGCAGTTCTTC. The chain combines TRBV29-1 with TRBJ2-1, with TRBD1 identical over 8 bases. In germline, CDR1 is SQVTM, CDR2 ANQGSEA. The CDR3 is 16 amino acids. V lost 4 bases and J lost 0; bases outside the gene matches: 8.

The chain uses TRBV7-6 and TRBJ1-5; D call uncertain. The CDR3 is made up of 18 amino acids. Germline loops: CDR1 SGHVS, CDR2 FNYEAQ. Trimming pared 1 base from V and 0 bases from J, leaving 16 bases between. For the CDR3, the DNA is TGTGCCAGCAGCTTAGGATGGGGTGAAATTAATAGCAATCAGCCCCAGCATTTT. Its protein product is CASSLGWGEINSNQPQHF.

This clonotype was counted ten times or more. The chain has TRBV12-3 or TRBV12-4 and TRBJ2-3; 9 positions agree with TRBD1. The ends lost 5 bases at V and 2 bases at J; junction bases unmatched: 11. The CDR3 length is 17 residues. DNA of the CDR3: TGTGCCAGCAGTCATAACAGGGGGCTAGGAGTCACAGATACGCAGTATTTT. It specifies CASSHNRGLGVTDTQYF.

This clonotype has more than one count but fewer than ten. This chain uses TRBV28 with TRBJ2-7; D not certain. Germline V lookup: CDR1 MDHEN, CDR2 SYDVKM. V gave up 8 bases and J gave up 4 bases, with 12 bases separating them. The CDR3 spans 12 residues. The CDR3: CASADGQYEQYF. CDR3 DNA sequence: TGTGCCAGCGCGGACGGTCAGTACGAGCAGTACTTC.

V and J are TRBV6-1 and TRBJ1-3; D possibly corresponds to TRBD1 (6 bases). Germline V gene data show CDR1 as MNHNS and CDR2 as SASEGT. There are 17 residues in the CDR3. Trimming removed 5 bases from V and 3 bases from J, with 20 bases in between. As DNA, the CDR3 is TGTGCCAGCAGTAGGGGGTCTCCCGCCCACAGTGGAAACACCATATATTTT. Its translation: CASSRGSPAHSGNTIYF.

Many counts were recorded for this clonotype. The CDR3: CASSLAGGGRDTQYF. The DNA of the CDR3 is TGCGCCAGCAGCTTGGCTGGCGGGGGAAGAGATACGCAGTATTTT. The rearrangement joins TRBV5-1 to TRBJ2-3; the match to TRBD2 covers 7 bases. J gave up 5 bases and V 0 bases, and 6 bases lay outside the gene matches. Germline loops: CDR1 SGHRS, CDR2 YFSETQ. The CDR3 sequence is 15 residues long.

CDR3 sequence: CASSYGGLAGGTQYF. The CDR3 region has the DNA TGTGCCAGCAGTTACGGCGGACTAGCGGGAGGTACGCAGTATTTT. This sequence joins TRBV6-5 and TRBJ2-3; TRBD2 matches at 14 bases. This CDR3 contains 15 residues. Per the germline V gene, CDR1 is MNHEY and CDR2 is SVGAGI. The V segment lost 2 bases and the J segment 8 bases; nucleotides outside the gene matches: 3.

The genes are TRBV28 and TRBJ2-7; a weak D match, TRBD1 (6 bases). V lost 4 bases, J lost 2 bases, and 12 bases lay in between. CDR1 and CDR2 (germline): MDHEN, SYDVKM. The CDR3 is 14 residues long. CDR3 coding DNA: TGTGCCAGCAGTTACCGGGACAAACCCTACGAGCAGTACTTC. It is translated as CASSYRDKPYEQYF.

This CDR3 is CASSLKGGGRSNYGYTF. In nucleotides, the CDR3 is TGTGCCAGCAGTTTAAAGGGCGGCGGACGGTCTAACTATGGCTACACCTTC. The chain is built from TRBV27 and TRBJ1-2; unclear D gene. The CDR3 length is 17 residues. Germline V lookup: CDR1 MNHEY, CDR2 SMNVEV (reference sequence). V lost 2 bases and J 0 bases, leaving 16 bases between the germline ends.

This clonotype was counted a few times. The genes are TRBV20-1 and TRBJ1-1; no definite D call. The CDR3 has 12 residues. Germline assignment: CDR1 DFQATT and CDR2 SNEGSKA (reference sequence). The V end was cut by 1 base, the J end by 3 bases, with 6 bases between. CDR3 coding DNA: TGCAGTGCTAGAGGTGGCTACACTGAAGCTTTCTTT. This sequence encodes CSARGGYTEAFF.

About this clonotype itself: At one end, the junction sequence differs from germline, possibly due to a read error. The chain combines TRBV5-1 with TRBJ1-1; tentatively, D is TRBD1 (6 bases). Germline V gene lookup returns CDR1 SGHRS and CDR2 YFSETQ. The CDR3 consists of 16 residues. For the CDR3, the DNA is TGCGCCAGCAGCTTGGGGGCAGGGGATGGGTATACTGAAGTTTTCTTT. It specifies CASSLGAGDGYTEVFF.

This rearrangement joins TRBV12-3 or TRBV12-4 to TRBJ1-4; D not certain. Between the trimmed V and J ends, which lost 6 bases and 8 bases, there was a span of 13 bases. The CDR3 has 13 amino acids. CDR3: CASRPNQMEKLFF. CDR3 DNA sequence: TGTGCCAGCAGGCCCAATCAGATGGAAAAACTGTTTTTT.

The J gene is TRBJ2-3, the V gene TRBV7-8; the match to TRBD2 covers 8 bases. The germline V gene encodes CDR1 SGHVS and CDR2 FQNEAQ. This CDR3 has 15 residues. With V trimmed by 6 bases and J by 5 bases, 10 bases remained unmatched. Here the CDR3 reads CASRLGAGAGDTQYF. The DNA for the CDR3 is TGTGCCAGCAGGCTAGGAGCGGGGGCGGGAGATACGCAGTATTTT.